Listed here are 14 T cell receptor beta chains from one sample, sequenced in a study of blood T cells in healthy people across ages. With a J-beta primer mix and a sample-barcoded 5' primer, a second PCR ran about 6 to 11 cycles. TCRdb fed the 5' RACE reads into MiXCR, producing one record per CDR3 protein. This table holds approximately 1.5 million distinct CDR3 sequences, around 36% found once. The sample was blood. The source is a woman aged 25 to 39 in good health.

This clonotype has more than one count but fewer than ten. The rearrangement links TRBV5-8 to TRBJ2-7; D gene unclear. V lost 4 bases, J lost 6 bases, and 17 bases lay in between. The CDR3 is made up of 14 amino acids. Germline assignment: CDR1 SGHTS and CDR2 YDEGEE. The CDR3 DNA follows: TGTGCCAGCAGCCCTGTGCAGTTTTCCGGCGAGCAGTACTTC. It yields the protein CASSPVQFSGEQYF.

In its sample, this clonotype was seen many times. This sequence joins TRBV29-1 and TRBJ1-2, with D unclear. The germline V gene has CDR1 SQVTM and CDR2 ANQGSEA. The CDR3 extends over 10 amino acids. V was pared by 7 bases and J by 5 bases, with 8 bases between. This chain's CDR3 is CSAGEYGYTF. The CDR3 nucleotides are TGCAGCGCCGGGGAGTATGGCTACACCTTC.

The rearrangement links TRBV6-2 or TRBV6-3 to TRBJ1-5; D is uncertain. The CDR3 extends over 14 amino acids. The germline CDR1 and CDR2 sequences are MNHEY and SVGEGT. The V end was cut by 7 bases, the J end by 7 bases, with 17 bases between. The chain's CDR3 is CASTDNSYNQPQHF. As DNA, the CDR3 is TGTGCCAGCACCGACAACAGTTATAACCAGCCCCAGCATTTT.

This clonotype has only a few counts. This sequence joins TRBV13 and TRBJ2-3, with TRBD2 matching 9 bases. With 5 bases clipped from V and 5 bases from J, the junction kept 8 bases outside the gene matches. The CDR3 runs to 15 residues. In germline, CDR1 is PRHDT, CDR2 FYEKMQ (reference sequence). The CDR3 DNA follows: TGTGCCAGCAGCCTAGCGGGGACGCGTCAAGATACGCAGTATTTT. This encodes CASSLAGTRQDTQYF.

The chain joins TRBV3-1 to TRBJ1-2; unclear D gene. The germline V and J ends were trimmed by 0 bases and 8 bases, with 13 bases remaining between them. Germline V CDR1 and CDR2: LGHDT, YNNKEL (reference sequence). The CDR3 has 14 residues. CDR3 region: CASSQESLLWGYTF. CDR3 DNA: TGTGCCAGCAGCCAAGAATCACTACTATGGGGCTACACCTTC. Combining the CDR3 with reference TRBV3-1 and TRBJ1-2 gives the whole variable domain DTAVSQTPKYLVTQMGNDKSIKCEQNLGHDTMYWYKQDSKKFLKIMFSYNNKELIINETVPNRFSPKSPDKAHLNLHINSLELGDSAVYFCASSQESLLWGYTFGSGTRLTVV.

This clonotype was seen a few times. The chain has TRBV20-1 and TRBJ1-2; unclear D gene. Germline V lookup: CDR1 DFQATT, CDR2 SNEGSKA (reference sequence). CDR3 size: 13 residues. V lost 3 bases and J lost 2, with 10 bases in between. The CDR3 coding sequence is TGCAGTGCTAGGTGGGAGGAGAACTATGGCTACACCTTC. Translation gives CSARWEENYGYTF.

The rearrangement uses TRBV20-1 and TRBJ2-3, with D unresolved. Trimming left V 0 bases short and J 2 bases short, with 12 bases between. The germline CDR1 and CDR2 sequences are DFQATT and SNEGSKA (reference sequence). The CDR3 is 15 amino acids. The DNA for the CDR3 is TGCAGTGCTAGAGATCAAGCTGCCTACACAGATACGCAGTATTTT. Translation gives CSARDQAAYTDTQYF.

This clonotype has more than one count but fewer than ten. This rearrangement joins TRBV28 to TRBJ2-1, with 10 positions matching TRBD2. V shed 4 bases and J 7 bases; nucleotides not matched to a gene: 10. The germline V gene has CDR1 MDHEN and CDR2 SYDVKM. The CDR3 spans 16 residues. CDR3 residues: CASSSPGLAPLNEQFF. DNA for the CDR3: TGTGCCAGCAGTTCTCCGGGACTAGCGCCCTTAAATGAGCAGTTCTTC. The entire variable domain, with the rest obtained from reference TRBV28 and TRBJ2-1, is as follows: DVKVTQSSRYLVKRTGEKVFLECVQDMDHENMFWYRQDPGLGLRLIYFSYDVKMKEKGDIPEGYSVSREKKERFSLILESASTNQTSMYLCASSSPGLAPLNEQFFGPGTRLTVL.

This clonotype was detected ten times or more. This chain uses TRBV20-1 with TRBJ2-4, with TRBD1 matching 8 bases. CDR3 length equals 16 residues. Germline trimming cut 1 base from V and 3 bases from J; bases unmatched to any gene: 8. CDR1 DFQATT and CDR2 SNEGSKA come from the germline V gene (reference sequence). CDR3 in DNA: TGCAGTGCTAGAGCCAACAGGGGGGCGGACAAAAACATTCAGTACTTC. It encodes CSARANRGADKNIQYF.

CDR3 in DNA: TGTGCCAGCATCATGGGGGCAGGGGTAGAGACCCAGTACTTC. It translates to CASIMGAGVETQYF. The chain combines TRBV5-5 with TRBJ2-7, with D tentatively TRBD1 (6 bases). Near its end, the DNA agrees better with TRBJ2-5, so the J call may be wrong. This CDR3 has 14 amino acids. Per germline, CDR1 SGHKS and CDR2 YYEKEE (reference sequence).

The chain links TRBV6-1 to TRBJ2-1; 7 bases map to TRBD2. Trimming cost V 3 bases and J 10 bases; bases outside gene matches: 6. The CDR3 is 13 amino acids. Germline CDR1 reads MNHNS; CDR2 reads SASEGT. The CDR3 spells CASSERDYREQFF. The DNA of the CDR3 is TGTGCCAGCAGTGAGAGGGACTACCGAGAGCAGTTCTTC.

V usage is TRBV3-1 and J usage is TRBJ2-7, with TRBD2 matching 7 bases. CDR3 length: 14 amino acids. Germline V lookup: CDR1 LGHDT, CDR2 YNNKEL (reference sequence). V was clipped by 4 bases and J by 7 bases; unmatched bases: 10. CDR3 loop: CASSLGLPPEEQYF. The CDR3 DNA is TGTGCCAGCAGCCTGGGACTACCTCCTGAAGAGCAGTACTTC.

This clonotype showed up just a few times. This sequence joins TRBV20-1 and TRBJ2-7, with 9 bases aligning to TRBD1. Germline V gene lookup returns CDR1 DFQATT and CDR2 SNEGSKA (reference sequence). The CDR3 contains 14 residues. V shed 0 bases and J 6 bases; nucleotides not matched to a gene: 6. CDR3 loop: CSARDSGQGSEQYF. In nucleotides, the CDR3 is TGCAGTGCTAGAGACTCGGGACAGGGCTCCGAGCAGTACTTC.

This clonotype occurred a few times. The chain joins TRBV11-3 to TRBJ2-1; D might be TRBD1 or TRBD2, each matching 5 bases. CDR1 SGHNT and CDR2 YENEEA come from the germline V gene. The CDR3 totals 14 residues. The V and J ends lost 4 bases and 12 bases respectively, with 19 bases between them. The CDR3 loop is CASSYLFLAGGQFF. CDR3 nucleotides: TGTGCCAGCAGCTACCTATTTCTAGCTGGGGGGCAGTTCTTC. Looking up the rest from reference TRBV11-3 and TRBJ2-1 gives the full variable domain: EAGVVQSPRYKIIEKKQPVAFWCNPISGHNTLYWYLQNLGQGPELLIRYENEEAVDDSQLPKDRFSAERLKGVDSTLKIQPAELGDSAVYLCASSYLFLAGGQFFGPGTRLTVL.